This entry concerns a single T cell receptor beta chain. Its antigen is not known. This record belongs to a study of spatial heterogeneity in lung cancer. Study at large: Detected sequences consistently included more beta-chain ones than alpha-chain ones.

On each TCR cDNA molecule, a unique molecular identifier was present. TCRdb re-derived calls from the 5' RACE reads in MiXCR, one entry per CDR3 protein. Of thousands of distinct CDR3 sequences in the sample, 8% to 10% were seen once. Study findings and constraints: Counts of expanded intratumoral alpha and beta TCRs tracked tumor mutation counts. The counts of expanded TCRs, ubiquitous and regional, tracked ubiquitous and regional nonsynonymous mutations, respectively.

Stated time point: sample taken at primary tumor resection. Tumor, nontumor lung or frozen PBMC supplied whole RNA, sequenced without sorting. V was clipped by 8 bases and J by 5 bases, with 18 bases between them. The CDR3 totals 14 residues. The germline gives CDR1 MNHEY, CDR2 SMNVEV (reference sequence). The sequencing here drew on lung tumor tissue, taken at surgery. The TCR comes from a male donor with early-stage non-small cell lung cancer. This chain connects TRBV27 to TRBJ2-5; D perhaps matches TRBD1 (9 bases). This CDR3 reads CASRGQGTRETQYF. The CDR3 nucleotides read TGTGCCAGCCGAGGACAGGGGACTAGGGAGACCCAGTACTTC.